This T cell receptor beta chain appears in the sequencing data of a study of cytomegalovirus exposure and HLA in healthy donors (dated by TCRdb to about 2017). In terms of the full investigation: A later analysis indicated that the 95 to 150 validation repertoires were generated on the platform also employed for the approximately 700 repertoires of the first cohort. The study aimed to test whether signatures of past pathogen exposure could be identified by cataloging public T cell receptors. A separate validation cohort of 100 to 150 different subjects was used in addition to the 666-subject first cohort. To predict cytomegalovirus infection status, the study combined high-throughput TCR immunosequencing, statistical association of individual TCRs with disease status, and machine learning. Overall study results and their limits: Cytomegalovirus status was reported to be diagnosed by the classifier with high specificity and sensitivity in both the original and validation cohorts. A later analysis lacked HLA typing for the validation cohort, so it scored co-occurrence in that cohort across all 110 or so repertoires. Three of the identified cytomegalovirus-associated TCR beta chains were confirmed in vitro to be specific for cytomegalovirus antigens. The study listed 150 to 200 TCR beta chains as associated with cytomegalovirus. Of the cluster scores, approximately 95% were above 0 in a later analysis, which found that TCRs clustered in the first cohort also tended to co-occur in the 110 or so validation repertoires. The authors suggested that the approach could potentially be generalized to other disease states and immunological phenotypes. Most TCR sequences were seen in very few donors, while some public TCRs were found in many individuals.

As encoded in the germline V gene (reference sequence), CDR1 is MNHEY while CDR2 is SMNVEV. The CDR3 spans 17 residues, from the cysteine through the phenylalanine. Kept here is only the CDR3 DNA, which spans 51 bases and is read in frame from base 1. Clipping removes 8 bases from V and 3 bases from J, with 9 as the unmatched junction base count. In the case of this clone: Its specific antigen is unknown. No qualities accompany the bases; no much larger clone lies one base away.

Library generation was performed with the immunoSEQ multiplex PCR assay. As for the authors' bioinformatics: To diagnose cytomegalovirus status from the catalog of TCR beta chain sequences, a statistical classification framework was built. The source is immuneACCESS, and TCRdb retained only in-frame sequences with V and J called. Part of the clones is not carried over; for the studies checked, unresolved V genes explain less than half of this, and the remainder is unexplained. The D gene and trimming were derived from the DNA, and the V and J assignments and clone size from that table. This sample lists about 190,000 clones; 86% were detected once. The leading ten clones occupy 1.4% to 1.5% of the sample. Separate from the approximately 690-subject first cohort, the validation cohort of 120 subjects was the group to which the donors belonged.

The receptor comes from a woman younger than 35 in good health and CMV-seronegative. Material: PBMCs. The V gene is TRBV27 and the J gene is TRBJ2-6; 11 bases in the middle match TRBD1. CDR3 reads: CASGGTGGYYGANVLTF. The DNA reads as follows: TGTGCCAGCGGCGGGACAGGGGGGTACTATGGGGCCAACGTCCTGACTTTC.